The 3 T cell receptor beta chains below all came from one sample that was sequenced in a study of blood T cell repertoires in COVID-19. TCRdb's copy holds only in-frame clones and misses some; the assay was immunoSEQ multiplex PCR. The profile shows more than 90,000 clones, about 85% of them singletons. The source material was peripheral blood. These receptors all come from a human donor in a cohort sampled during active COVID-19.

The gene calls are TRBV5-5 and TRBJ2-7, with 9 bases that match TRBD1. Per germline, CDR1 SGHKS and CDR2 YYEKEE (reference sequence). The CDR3 spans 13 residues. With 4 bases clipped from V and 5 bases from J, the junction kept 4 bases outside the gene matches. The CDR3 DNA sequence: TGTGCCAGCAGCCCGGGGACAGGGAACGAGCAGTACTTC. Translation: CASSPGTGNEQYF.

This chain joins TRBV7-9 and TRBJ1-2, with D unclear. Between the trimmed V and J ends, which lost 2 bases and 6 bases, there was a span of 10 bases. Germline V gene sequence: CDR1 SEHNR, CDR2 FQNEAQ (reference sequence). The CDR3 extends over 13 amino acids. The chain's CDR3 is CASSLRAGNGYTF. In DNA, the CDR3 is TGTGCCAGCAGCTTACGAGCGGGGAATGGCTACACCTTC. Full variable domain (missing parts from reference TRBV7-9 and TRBJ1-2): DTGVSQNPRHKITKRGQNVTFRCDPISEHNRLYWYRQTLGQGPEFLTYFQNEAQLEKSRLLSDRFSAERPKGSFSTLEIQRTEQGDSAMYLCASSLRAGNGYTFGSGTRLTVV.

The chain uses TRBV7-3 and TRBJ2-1; TRBD2 might be the D (6 bases). The CDR3 extends over 14 amino acids. CDR1 is SGHTA and CDR2 is FQGTGA in the germline V gene. The V gene lost 3 bases and the J gene lost 5 bases, with 11 bases spanning the gap. CDR3 bases: TGTGCCAGCAGCTTTGGTCTAGCGAACAATGAGCAGTTCTTC. It encodes CASSFGLANNEQFF.